The rows below give T cell receptor beta chains drawn from one sample of a study of neurological immune-mediated disorders. MiXCR, applied by TCRdb to the 5' RACE reads, yields one record per CDR3 protein. The sample includes approximately 80,000 distinct CDR3 sequences, 4.3% of them seen just once. The sequencing input was PBMCs. Receptors were obtained from a woman in her fifties or sixties with multiple sclerosis. The CDR3 runs from the conserved cysteine through the conserved F or W. A D gene is named only where the DNA matches it firmly. Only some rows state a clone size, as once, few, many or a class for expanded clones.

>NA|TRBV5-6|TRBJ2-1|15|many
CASSLGGGAHNEQFF
TGTGCCAGCAGCTTGGGGGGGGGCGCACACAATGAGCAGTTCTTC
>TRBD1|TRBV29-1|TRBJ1-6|13|many
CSVVQGANSPLHF
TGCAGCGTTGTGCAGGGGGCTAATTCACCCCTCCACTTT
>NA|TRBV5-1|TRBJ1-1|13|many
CASSTMGVTEAFF
TGCGCCAGCAGTACGATGGGGGTAACTGAAGCTTTCTTT
>NA|TRBV6-2/TRBV6-3|TRBJ2-5|13|many
CASSRGPWETQYF
TGTGCCAGCAGCCGGGGGCCCTGGGAGACCCAGTACTTC
>NA|TRBV5-1|TRBJ2-3|16|many
CASSLVSRGRTDTQYF
TGCGCCAGCAGCTTGGTCTCGCGGGGGCGAACAGATACGCAGTATTTT
>TRBD1|TRBV5-6|TRBJ2-5|14|many
CASSWGQGQETQYF
TGTGCCAGCAGCTGGGGACAGGGTCAAGAGACCCAGTACTTC
>TRBD1|TRBV28|TRBJ1-2|14|many
CASSSWRGLRGYTF
TGTGCCAGCAGTTCCTGGAGGGGGCTGCGTGGCTACACCTTC
>NA|TRBV5-1|TRBJ1-3|14|many
CASSFGLAGNTIYF
TGCGCCAGCAGCTTTGGTTTGGCTGGAAACACCATATATTTT
>NA|TRBV4-1|TRBJ2-1|13|many
CASSHLGPNEQFF
TGCGCCAGCAGCCACCTAGGGCCCAATGAGCAGTTCTTC
>TRBD2|TRBV6-6|TRBJ2-3|14|many
CASDTIPAGYTQYF
TGTGCCAGCGATACCATCCCAGCGGGATATACGCAGTATTTT
>TRBD2|TRBV10-3|TRBJ2-1|17|many
CATAGDQGLAGGGEQFF
TGTGCCACCGCGGGGGACCAGGGACTAGCGGGGGGCGGGGAGCAGTTCTTC
>NA|TRBV7-7|TRBJ2-7|14|many
CASSPEALSYEQYF
TGTGCTAGCAGCCCCGAGGCGCTTTCCTACGAGCAGTACTTC
>NA|TRBV20-1|TRBJ2-3|15|many
CSALPLAGATDTQYF
TGCAGTGCCCTCCCTCTGGCGGGGGCGACAGATACGCAGTATTTT
>NA|TRBV2|TRBJ2-7|14|many
CASKLGQTLYEQYF
TGTGCCAGCAAGCTGGGACAAACACTCTACGAGCAGTACTTC
>NA|TRBV11-3|TRBJ2-5|13|NA
CASSYGGEETQYF
TGTGCCAGCAGCTACGGGGGAGAAGAGACCCAGTACTTC
>NA|TRBV3-1|TRBJ2-7|16|NA
CASSQTGGRGGGEQYF
TGTGCCAGCAGCCAGACTGGAGGAAGGGGGGGCGGCGAGCAGTACTTC
>NA|TRBV5-1|TRBJ1-1|15|many
CASSLGHLTNTEAFF
TGCGCCAGCAGCTTAGGACACCTAACGAACACTGAAGCTTTCTTT
>NA|TRBV5-1|TRBJ2-7|15|many
CASSLDLGGLGEQYF
TGCGCCAGCAGCTTGGACCTAGGCGGTCTGGGTGAGCAGTACTTC
>NA|TRBV7-8|TRBJ2-3|14|many
CASSLFSQGDTQYF
TGTGCCAGCAGCTTATTCTCCCAAGGGGATACGCAGTATTTT
>NA|TRBV6-5|TRBJ1-1|14|many
CASSWGGDRTEAFF
TGTGCCAGCAGCTGGGGGGGGGACCGAACTGAAGCTTTCTTT
>NA|TRBV3-1|TRBJ1-3|16|many
CASSQVRPNSGNTIYF
TGTGCCAGCAGCCAAGTCCGACCGAACTCTGGAAACACCATATATTTT
>NA|TRBV3-1|TRBJ1-1|13|many
CASSQERRREAFF
TGTGCCAGCAGCCAAGAAAGGCGGAGGGAAGCTTTCTTT
>TRBD2|TRBV5-1|TRBJ2-7|13|many
CASKSGGPDEQYF
TGCGCCAGCAAAAGCGGGGGGCCGGACGAGCAGTACTTC
>NA|TRBV7-2|TRBJ2-2|16|many
CASSLGSLATTGELFF
TGTGCCAGCAGCTTAGGCTCCCTAGCGACCACCGGGGAGCTGTTTTTT
>TRBD1|TRBV7-8|TRBJ1-4|16|many
CASSLGTGNRVEKLFF
TGTGCCAGCAGCTTAGGGACAGGAAATCGGGTTGAAAAACTGTTTTTT
>TRBD1|TRBV20-1|TRBJ1-4|15|many
CSARSGTESPEKLFF
TGCAGTGCTAGATCGGGGACAGAATCCCCTGAAAAACTGTTTTTT
>TRBD1|TRBV19|TRBJ1-5|12|many
CASRTGNQPQHF
TGTGCCAGTAGGACAGGGAATCAGCCCCAGCATTTT
>NA|TRBV6-6|TRBJ1-6|14|NA
CASSYYQGGSPLHF
TGTGCCAGCAGTTACTACCAGGGTGGATCACCCCTCCACTTT
>NA|TRBV5-1|TRBJ2-7|15|many
CASSSTSGQPYEQYF
TGCGCCAGCAGCTCGACGTCGGGACAACCCTACGAGCAGTACTTC
>NA|TRBV5-1|TRBJ1-4|14|many
CASSTRDIDEKLFF
TGCGCCAGCAGCACCAGGGACATTGACGAAAAACTGTTTTTT
>NA|TRBV6-6|TRBJ1-2|13|many
CASRSGTDYGYTF
TGTGCCAGCAGATCCGGAACCGACTATGGCTACACCTTC
>TRBD2|TRBV18|TRBJ2-1|16|NA
CASSTLAGGTSDEQFF
TGTGCCAGCTCTACACTAGCGGGGGGGACTAGCGATGAGCAGTTCTTC
>NA|TRBV5-1|TRBJ2-7|14|many
CASSLGWRDYEQYF
TGCGCCAGCAGCTTGGGCTGGCGAGACTACGAGCAGTACTTC
>NA|TRBV5-1|TRBJ1-1|14|many
CASSPRQGGTEAFF
TGCGCCAGCAGCCCCAGGCAGGGAGGCACTGAAGCTTTCTTT
>TRBD2|TRBV9|TRBJ2-5|13|many
CASTGGIQETQYF
TGTGCCAGCACGGGGGGAATACAAGAGACCCAGTACTTC
>NA|TRBV15|TRBJ1-2|12|many
CATSQGWDGYTF
TGTGCCACCAGCCAGGGATGGGACGGCTACACCTTC
>TRBD2|TRBV3-1|TRBJ2-2|18|many
CASSQGLAGGPNTGELFF
TGTGCCAGCAGCCAAGGACTAGCGGGGGGCCCGAACACCGGGGAGCTGTTTTTT
>TRBD1|TRBV5-1|TRBJ1-2|15|many
CASSAPGQTNYGYTF
TGCGCCAGCAGCGCGCCGGGACAGACGAACTATGGCTACACCTTC
>TRBD1|TRBV12-3/TRBV12-4|TRBJ2-4|14|NA
CASSFSGQGYIQYF
TGTGCCAGCAGTTTTTCGGGACAGGGATACATTCAGTACTTC
>NA|TRBV13|TRBJ2-2|14|many
CASSSFGDTGELFF
TGTGCCAGCAGCTCTTTCGGAGACACCGGGGAGCTGTTTTTT
>TRBD1|TRBV20-1|TRBJ2-2|17|many
CSARDFGQGTNTGELFF
TGCAGTGCTAGAGACTTCGGACAGGGAACGAACACCGGGGAGCTGTTTTTT
>TRBD1|TRBV7-9|TRBJ2-7|15|many
CASTTGQGASYEQYF
TGTGCCAGCACTACGGGACAGGGGGCTTCCTACGAGCAGTACTTC
>NA|TRBV29-1|TRBJ2-5|12|many
CSVGTQVETQYF
TGCAGCGTCGGGACGCAGGTAGAGACCCAGTACTTC
>NA|TRBV18|TRBJ2-2|16|many
CASSPPGPPNTGELFF
TGTGCCAGCTCACCCCCGGGACCCCCGAACACCGGGGAGCTGTTTTTT
>TRBD1|TRBV5-1|TRBJ1-1|14|many
CASSVTGGNTEAFF
TGCGCCAGCAGCGTTACAGGGGGCAACACTGAAGCTTTCTTT
>TRBD1|TRBV20-1|TRBJ1-5|15|many
CSATPGTDRRQPQHF
TGCAGTGCCACACCCGGGACAGACAGGCGGCAGCCCCAGCATTTT
>TRBD1|TRBV5-1|TRBJ1-6|19|many
CASSLRITGGIGDNSPLHF
TGCGCCAGCAGCTTGCGGATAACAGGGGGCATTGGGGATAATTCACCCCTCCACTTT
>TRBD1|TRBV18|TRBJ2-3|14|NA
CASSSTGGTDTQYF
TGTGCCAGCTCGTCGACAGGGGGCACAGATACGCAGTATTTT
>TRBD1|TRBV5-1|TRBJ2-2|14|many
CASTDRSNTGELFF
TGCGCCAGCACGGACAGGTCGAACACCGGGGAGCTGTTTTTT
>TRBD1|TRBV5-1|TRBJ2-4|14|many
CASSLRDREYIQYF
TGCGCCAGCAGCCTCCGGGACAGGGAATACATTCAGTACTTC
>NA|TRBV5-1|TRBJ2-7|16|many
CASSLSTDRPSYEQYF
TGCGCCAGCAGCTTGAGCACCGACCGCCCATCCTACGAGCAGTACTTC
>NA|TRBV6-1|TRBJ1-2|12|NA
CASLGGGYGYTF
TGTGCCAGCCTAGGAGGCGGATATGGCTACACCTTC
>NA|TRBV20-1|TRBJ1-1|15|many
CSARDMGALMAEAFF
TGCAGTGCTAGAGATATGGGGGCCCTAATGGCTGAAGCTTTCTTT
>NA|TRBV19|TRBJ2-4|15|many
CASAPWGLAKNIQYF
TGTGCCAGTGCCCCATGGGGACTAGCCAAAAACATTCAGTACTTC